These 16 T cell receptor beta chains share one sample of origin, sequenced in a study of Ad26.COV2.S vaccination and SARS-CoV-2 variants. Treatment indicated: 15 to 20 received Ad26.COV2.S at low or high dose, single or two shots; several received placebo; per-sample allocation not given. Samples came from day 63 after the first vaccine or placebo injection. Produced via immunoSEQ multiplex PCR; TCRdb's table is partial and in-frame only. Here the sample spans around 450,000 clones, around 90% being singletons. The sequenced sample was peripheral blood, obtained in a trial of Ad26.COV2.S vaccine versus placebo. The receptor source for this set is a person between 18 and 60 years old who received the Ad26.COV2.S COVID-19 vaccine or a placebo.

The rearrangement links TRBV11-2 to TRBJ1-3, with D tentatively TRBD1 (6 bases). The CDR3 has 16 residues. Germline V lookup: CDR1 SGHAT, CDR2 FQNNGV. V lost 5 bases to trimming and J lost 0 bases, with 14 bases between them. CDR3 coding DNA: TGTGCCAGCAGCCCCAGGGGAGCGGGCTCTGGAAACACCATATATTTT. This encodes CASSPRGAGSGNTIYF.

This chain links TRBV29-1 with TRBJ1-2, with D possibly matching TRBD1 (6 bases). This CDR3 has 12 residues. Trimming removed 6 bases from V and 4 bases from J, with 12 bases in between. Germline CDR1 SQVTM, CDR2 ANQGSEA. The CDR3 sequence: CSVNGGAYGYTF. As DNA, the CDR3 is TGCAGCGTGAACGGGGGGGCCTATGGCTACACCTTC.

V gene TRBV12-3 or TRBV12-4 combines with J gene TRBJ2-7; unclear D gene. V lost 6 bases and J 7 bases, leaving 10 bases between the germline ends. The CDR3 runs 11 residues. CDR3 DNA sequence: TGTGCCAGCAGCCGCTATCGTGAGCAGTACTTC. Protein sequence: CASSRYREQYF.

V is TRBV5-1 and J is TRBJ2-7; possibly TRBD1 or TRBD2 for D (5 bases each). The CDR3 spans 13 residues. Germline V gene sequence: CDR1 SGHRS, CDR2 YFSETQ. Trimming took 4 bases from V and 4 from J, leaving 12 bases between them. CDR3 bases: TGCGCCAGCAGCCAAGAGGGGTCGTACGAGCAGTACTTC. The encoded protein is CASSQEGSYEQYF.

The sample holds one count of this clone. The V and J genes are TRBV18 and TRBJ2-3, with a weak D call TRBD2 (6 bases). Germline V gives CDR1 KGHSH, CDR2 LQKENI. This CDR3 region has 14 residues. V shed 4 bases and J shed 5 bases, with 13 bases lying between them. The CDR3 loop reads CASSLGTLGDTQYF. The CDR3 DNA sequence: TGTGCCAGCTCACTTGGGACTTTGGGAGATACGCAGTATTTT.

V and J are TRBV6-2 or TRBV6-3 and TRBJ1-4, with 7 nucleotides matching TRBD1. The germline V gene encodes CDR1 MNHEY and CDR2 SVGEGT. With 4 bases clipped from V and 7 bases from J, the junction kept 12 bases outside the gene matches. The CDR3 loop spans 16 amino acids. CDR3 residues: CASSFDTGTVTEKLFF. In DNA, the CDR3 is TGTGCCAGCAGTTTCGATACCGGGACAGTGACTGAAAAACTGTTTTTT.

This chain joins TRBV5-6 and TRBJ2-1, with 11 bases lining up with TRBD2. Germline CDR1 is SGHDT and CDR2 is YYEEEE. Trimming at V came to 2 bases and at J to 6 bases, leaving 7 bases not matched to a gene. CDR3 length equals 16 residues. The CDR3 region is CASSLLAGELGNEQFF. The CDR3, as DNA: TGTGCCAGCAGCTTACTAGCGGGAGAGCTGGGCAATGAGCAGTTCTTC.

The chain joins TRBV5-1 to TRBJ2-6; unclear D gene. The CDR3 runs to 14 residues. V lost 4 bases and J lost 0, with 5 bases in between. In germline, CDR1 is SGHRS, CDR2 YFSETQ. The CDR3 protein is CASSDTSGANVLTF. The DNA for the CDR3 is TGCGCCAGCAGCGACACCTCTGGGGCCAACGTCCTGACTTTC.

The V gene is TRBV19, the J gene TRBJ2-2; 7 nucleotides match TRBD2. Germline V lookup: CDR1 LNHDA, CDR2 SQIVND (reference sequence). V was pared by 7 bases and J by 3 bases, with 8 bases of the junction left unmatched. The CDR3 length is 15 residues. The CDR3 loop reads CASKLGGRDTGELFF. In DNA, the CDR3 is TGTGCCAGTAAACTCGGGGGGAGGGACACCGGGGAGCTGTTTTTT.

The chain uses TRBV7-8 and TRBJ1-3; D is uncertain. The germline V gene has CDR1 SGHVS and CDR2 FQNEAQ. The V end lost 5 bases, the J end lost 2 bases, and 16 bases lay between the germline ends. This CDR3 region has 16 residues. The CDR3 spells CASSPPDTRPGNTIYF. DNA for the CDR3: TGTGCCAGCAGCCCTCCAGACACTCGGCCTGGAAACACCATATATTTT.

The gene calls are TRBV24-1 and TRBJ1-5; D remains unclear. The CDR3 loop spans 12 amino acids. The germline gives CDR1 KGHDR, CDR2 SFDVKD. V was trimmed by 9 bases and J by 4 bases, leaving 9 bases between them. The CDR3 coding sequence is TGTGCCACCGGGCAGGAAAATCAGCCCCAGCATTTT. Translated: CATGQENQPQHF.

This chain links TRBV27 with TRBJ2-6; TRBD1 matches 7 bases. Germline CDR1 and CDR2: MNHEY and SMNVEV (reference sequence). The J segment lost 2 bases and the V segment lost 5 bases, leaving 9 bases of the junction unmatched. The CDR3 runs 17 residues. This chain's CDR3 is CASSPSTGVTGANVLTF. CDR3 sequence (DNA): TGTGCCAGCAGTCCGAGTACAGGGGTGACTGGGGCCAACGTCCTGACTTTC.

The V call is TRBV7-8, the J call TRBJ2-7, with D uncertain. This CDR3 is 13 amino acids long. Germline V lookup: CDR1 SGHVS, CDR2 FQNEAQ. V shed 1 base and J shed 3 bases, with 7 bases lying between them. In DNA form, the CDR3 reads TGTGCCAGCAGCTTAGATGATTTCTACGAGCAGTACTTC. Residues: CASSLDDFYEQYF.

The chain links TRBV10-2 to TRBJ2-7, with D possibly matching TRBD1 (5 bases). Germline V CDR1 and CDR2: WSHSY, SAAADI. This CDR3 is built from 15 residues. Trimming shortened V by 3 bases and J by 9 bases, and 21 bases separated the two germline ends. The CDR3 spells CASSEGVDPVRPQYF. The CDR3 DNA reads as TGCGCCAGCAGTGAAGGGGTAGATCCCGTAAGACCGCAGTACTTC.

The count of this clone is one. The gene calls are TRBV5-1 and TRBJ2-1; 9 nucleotides agree with TRBD2. Germline V gene sequence: CDR1 SGHRS, CDR2 YFSETQ. There are 20 residues in the CDR3. V lost 2 bases to trimming and J lost 7 bases; unmatched junction nucleotides: 22. This CDR3 reads CASSFNSQTKPGLAVNEQFF. The CDR3 DNA reads TGCGCCAGCAGCTTTAATTCCCAGACGAAACCGGGACTAGCTGTGAATGAGCAGTTCTTC.

V usage is TRBV3-1 (or the pseudogene TRBV3-2) and J usage is TRBJ2-3; 9 nucleotides agree with TRBD2. This CDR3 region has 17 residues. V dropped 0 bases and J dropped 3; count of bases not matched to a gene: 7. Germline values: CDR1 LGHDT, CDR2 YNNKEL (reference sequence). This CDR3 reads CASSQDSRLAGTDTQYF. The CDR3 bases are TGTGCCAGCAGCCAAGATAGTCGGCTAGCGGGGACAGATACGCAGTATTTT.